This note documents a single T cell receptor (beta chain) sequence. The specificity of this receptor is unknown. Within one base of it there is no much larger clone, and no base qualities were kept. Another Seattle source contributed samples from volunteer blood donors who had recovered from COVID-19. Collaborating institutions collected whole blood in K2EDTA tubes following their own protocols. For TCRbeta analysis, collaborators shipped samples as frozen whole blood, isolated PBMCs, or DNA extracted from either of those sample types. This record belongs to a study of blood T cell repertoires in COVID-19 (dated by TCRdb to the early 2020s). The study in broad terms: Samples covering the acute and convalescent phases of COVID-19 were provided by collaborators in the United States, Italy and Spain. The repertoires were made available in a free public database intended to serve as a resource for research on the immune response to SARS-CoV-2. Sample metadata almost always included a de-identified subject ID, COVID-19 status, age in years and sex. Where HLA class I and class II types were available, the types were taken from metadata supplied by the sample provider, not from assay-based typing. Samples came from the ongoing ImmuneRACE study (first 160 participants) plus 1,254 subjects from 6 global collaborators. Subjects who had been exposed to COVID-19, were actively infected with it, or had recovered from it provided the deeply sampled blood TCRbeta repertoires that made up the dataset. The prospective study material was composed of cDNA or gDNA derived from T cells, B-cell-depleted T cells, or PBMCs. The paper as a whole reports these results and caveats: How much clinical and demographic metadata was included differed by source and by participant, and the metadata was provided uncurated.

The immunoSEQ Assay, a bias-controlled multiplex PCR, was used to amplify TCRbeta CDR3 regions from genomic DNA. The authors' pipeline ran thus. Within the assay, amplification of reference gene primers was used to estimate how many nucleated cells each sample contained. Sequence reads were collapsed and filtered to measure the absolute abundance of every unique TCRbeta CDR3 rearrangement. For each sample, productive Simpson clonality was calculated by taking the square root of Simpson's diversity index across productive rearrangements. TCRdb re-hosts the immuneACCESS table, in-frame sequences only. Its copies lack some clones; in the studies checked, an unresolved V gene accounts for under half of them, and the cause for the rest is not known. The D gene and trimming were derived from the DNA, and the V and J assignments and clone size from that table. This sample gives 200,000 or so clones in total; 80% to 85% of them show up just once. Less than 6.5% of the sample belongs to the ten largest clones.

The clonotype comes from a woman aged 55-69 years who had recovered from COVID-19. Sequencing input: peripheral blood.

DNA sequence: TGTGCCAGCAGCCAAGAGCCCCCCCGAGGGTTCTTC. It is translated as CASSQEPPRGFF. Recombination joined TRBV3-1 (or the pseudogene TRBV3-2) with TRBJ2-1, with the D segment identity uncertain. V is cut by 0 bases and J by 15 bases, and the space between the germline ends is 12 bases. Spanning cysteine to phenylalanine, the CDR3 consists of 12 amino acids. Only the CDR3 region is kept as DNA, spanning 36 bases read in frame from base 1. CDR1 is given as LGHDT and CDR2 as YNNKEL, both from the germline V gene (reference sequence).